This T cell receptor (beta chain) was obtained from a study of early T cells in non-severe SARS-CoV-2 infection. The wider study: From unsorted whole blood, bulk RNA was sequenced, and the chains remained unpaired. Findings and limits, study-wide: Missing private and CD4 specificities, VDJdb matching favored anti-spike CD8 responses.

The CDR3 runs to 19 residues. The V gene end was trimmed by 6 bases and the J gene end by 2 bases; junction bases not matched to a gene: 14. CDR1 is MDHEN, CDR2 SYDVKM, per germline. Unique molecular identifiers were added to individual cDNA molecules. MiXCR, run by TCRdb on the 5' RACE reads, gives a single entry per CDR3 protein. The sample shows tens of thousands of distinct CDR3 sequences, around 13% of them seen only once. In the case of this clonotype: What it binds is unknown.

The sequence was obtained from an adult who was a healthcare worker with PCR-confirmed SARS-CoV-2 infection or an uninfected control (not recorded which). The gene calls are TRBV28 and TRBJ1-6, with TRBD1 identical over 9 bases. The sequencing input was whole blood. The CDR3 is CASSHSRDRVLTYNSPLHF. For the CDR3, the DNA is TGTGCCAGCAGCCATTCCCGGGACAGGGTATTGACCTATAATTCACCCCTCCACTTT.